This T cell receptor (beta chain) was recovered during a study of blood T cell repertoires in COVID-19. Looking at the study overall: Whether acute or convalescent, the COVID-19 samples came from the United States, Italy and Spain. PBMCs, B-cell-depleted T cells, or T cells were the source of the cDNA or gDNA that made up the material.

The length of the CDR3 is 15 residues. The germline V gene encodes CDR1 SNHLY and CDR2 FYNNEI. V shed 6 bases and J shed 6 bases, with 18 bases lying between them. Original data processing: Amplification of reference gene primers provided the estimated nucleated cell counts. Using immunoSEQ multiplex PCR, the repertoire was profiled, and TCRdb retains in-frame clones only, with some absent. That table gives V, J and clone size, and the DNA gave D and trimming. The sample includes around 24,000 clones, 75% to 90% of them seen just once. This clone was detected only once. Source material: peripheral blood. The chain has TRBV2 and TRBJ2-1; D is undetermined. The clonotype was recovered from a woman over 75 with acute or convalescent COVID-19. The CDR3 DNA is TGTGCCAGCAGCGCAATGAACACTAAATCCAATGAGCAGTTCTTC. Translated, it gives CASSAMNTKSNEQFF.